The TCR beta chain under discussion was sequenced for a study of cytomegalovirus exposure and HLA in healthy donors. This clone was picked up one time. The V and J ends lost 4 bases and 4 bases, in that order; junction bases with no gene match: 9. The germline CDR1 and CDR2 sequences are SGHRS and YFSETQ. The CDR3 runs to 17 residues. TCRdb's table, derived via immunoSEQ multiplex PCR, lists solely in-frame clones and lacks some. The table includes fewer than 150,000 clones, almost 90% detected once. V gene TRBV5-1 combines with J gene TRBJ2-1; TRBD2 matches 12 bases. The receptor's source is a woman aged 18-35 years in good health and CMV-seropositive. Source material: PBMCs. CDR3 region: CASSRASGRDDYNEQFF. In DNA, the CDR3 is TGCGCCAGCAGCAGGGCTAGCGGGAGGGACGATTACAATGAGCAGTTCTTC.